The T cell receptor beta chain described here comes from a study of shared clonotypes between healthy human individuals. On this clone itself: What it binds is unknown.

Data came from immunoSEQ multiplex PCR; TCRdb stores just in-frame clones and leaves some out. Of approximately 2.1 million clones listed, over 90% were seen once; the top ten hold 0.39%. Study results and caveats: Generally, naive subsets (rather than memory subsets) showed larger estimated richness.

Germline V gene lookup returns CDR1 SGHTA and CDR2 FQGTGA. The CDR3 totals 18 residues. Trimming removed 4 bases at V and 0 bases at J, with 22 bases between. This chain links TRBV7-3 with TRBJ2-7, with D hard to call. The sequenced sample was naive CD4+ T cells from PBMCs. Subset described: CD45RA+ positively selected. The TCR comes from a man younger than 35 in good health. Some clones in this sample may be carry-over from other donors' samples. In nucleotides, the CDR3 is TGTGCCAGCAGCTCCCGAGTCTATAGCAGCAGGAGCTCCTACGAGCAGTACTTC. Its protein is CASSSRVYSSRSSYEQYF.